The clone carrying this T cell receptor (beta chain) was counted a single time. The data are from a study of technical replicates of blood from several donors. Using immunoSEQ multiplex PCR, the repertoire was profiled, and TCRdb retains in-frame clones only, with some absent. The sample contains tens of thousands of clones, 90% to 95% of which appear only once. The CDR3 spans 14 residues. Sequencing input: PBMCs. The chain recombines TRBV7-5 with TRBJ1-2; the DNA was not used to check the table's D call, TRBD1. TRBV7-5 is marked as a pseudogene. This receptor was identified in a human donor in good health. Some clones in this sample may be carry-over from other donors' samples. As DNA, the CDR3 is TGTGTCAGAAGCTCCACAGGGACAACCAATGGCTACACCTTC. It translates to CVRSSTGTTNGYTF.